Detailed here is one TCR beta chain. The data stem from a study of cytotoxic CD8 clonotypes in ibrutinib-treated CLL. Sequencing used immunoSEQ multiplex PCR; TCRdb keeps in-frame clones, though not all of them. Here the sample spans 50,000 to 65,000 clones, about 72% being singletons. The CDR3 has 13 residues. V lost 1 base and J lost 6, with 13 bases in between. Looked up from germline, CDR1 is SQVTM and CDR2 is ANQGSEA. This material consisted of PBMCs, taken after 12 months of ibrutinib treatment. The chain carries TRBV29-1 and TRBJ2-7; D possibly corresponds to TRBD1 (6 bases). The source is a human donor with chronic lymphocytic leukemia. The CDR3 DNA is TGCAGCGTTGAAGGGCAGGGGATGCGCGAGCAGTACTTC. This encodes CSVEGQGMREQYF.